This TCR beta chain was retrieved from a study of T cells expressing NK-cell markers. The wider study: Underlying the TCR beta repertoires were sorted CD3+CD56+NKG2C+, CD3+CD56+NKG2C- and CD3+CD56-NKG2C+ T cells.

TCRdb re-called the 5' RACE reads; every CDR3 protein appears as one record, without DNA. The table for this sample gives 550,000 to 600,000 distinct CDR3 sequences. The germline V gene encodes CDR1 SGHRS and CDR2 YFSETQ. The CDR3 consists of 18 residues. Specimen: blood T cells: a sorted CD56 or NKG2C T cell subset, CD4+ or CD8+ T cells, or bulk PBMC T cells (not recorded which). This TCR was sampled from a young man in good health. This chain connects TRBV5-1 to TRBJ2-3; TCRdb returns TRBD2, unconfirmable since there is no DNA. CDR3 region: CASSWGRTSGRSTDTQYF.